These 3 T cell receptor beta chains came from one sample sequenced in a study of blood T cell repertoires in COVID-19. Only in-frame clones appear in the TCRdb table, and some are missing; sequencing was by immunoSEQ multiplex PCR. The data show about 180,000 clones, with nearly 90% seen just once and under 2% held by the top ten. The material sequenced was peripheral blood. The receptors come from a man aged 18 to 29 who had recovered from COVID-19.

V gene TRBV6-2 or TRBV6-3 combines with J gene TRBJ2-1; D possibly corresponds to TRBD1 (7 bases). The CDR3 spans 15 residues. Germline V CDR1 and CDR2: MNHEY, SVGEGT. V was pared by 4 bases and J by 7 bases, with 17 bases between. CDR3 protein: CASSFRGGAGNEQFF. Written as DNA, the CDR3 is TGTGCCAGCAGTTTCAGAGGGGGCGCGGGGAATGAGCAGTTCTTC.

The chain combines TRBV7-2 with TRBJ2-1; no definite D call. CDR3 length: 14 amino acids. Trimming shortened V by 4 bases and J by 1 base, and 8 bases separated the two germline ends. CDR1 and CDR2 from the germline V gene are SGHTA and FQGNSA. Here the CDR3 DNA reads TGTGCCAGCAGCTCTAGACGTTCCTACAATGAGCAGTTCTTC. It translates to CASSSRRSYNEQFF.

V gene TRBV3-1 (or the pseudogene TRBV3-2) combines with J gene TRBJ2-1; TRBD2 agrees at 7 bases. The CDR3 is made up of 17 amino acids. Germline lookup yields CDR1 LGHDT and CDR2 YNNKEL (reference sequence). V shed 2 bases, J shed 3 bases, and the junction held 10 bases outside the gene matches. This CDR3 is CASSQLPGGDFYNEQFF. Written as DNA, the CDR3 is TGTGCCAGCAGCCAACTTCCGGGAGGAGACTTCTACAATGAGCAGTTCTTC.